These T cell receptor beta chains were read from a single sample in a study of cytomegalovirus exposure and HLA in healthy donors. Libraries were prepared by immunoSEQ multiplex PCR; TCRdb keeps only in-frame clonotypes and omits some of them. Of 55,000 to 90,000 clones listed, around 77% are singletons. The sample was PBMCs. These receptor sequences come from a man aged 45 to 65 in good health and CMV-seronegative. The CDR3 runs from the conserved cysteine through the conserved F or W. The D gene is left open where the match is weak. Some rows mark clone size as missing; the rest say once, few, many or name a class of expanded clone.

clone size	D gene	V gene	J gene	CDR3 DNA	CDR3 protein
.	.	TRBV10-3	TRBJ1-4	TGTGCCATCAGCGACAGCTACGTGAAGGAAAAACTGTTTTTT	CAISDSYVKEKLFF
.	TRBD1	TRBV6-1	TRBJ1-5	TGTGCCAGCAGTGGTCTTACCGGGACAGGGCCTTTGGGCAATCAGCCCCAGCATTTT	CASSGLTGTGPLGNQPQHF
.	TRBD2	TRBV5-1	TRBJ2-3	TGCGCCAGCAGCAGACAACGGGGGGGCGGAGATACGCAGTATTTT	CASSRQRGGGDTQYF
.	TRBD1	TRBV4-2	TRBJ1-2	TGTGCCAGCAGCCCTGGGACAGGGATACATGGCTACACCTTC	CASSPGTGIHGYTF
.	.	TRBV7-2	TRBJ2-7	TGTGCCAGCAGCCGTGACAGGCACTACGAGCAGTACTTC	CASSRDRHYEQYF
.	.	TRBV7-3	TRBJ1-3	TGTGCCAGCACAGGGTTCTCTGGAAACACCATATATTTT	CASTGFSGNTIYF
.	.	TRBV18	TRBJ1-2	TGTGCCAGCTCAGGAACAGGGAACTATGGCTACACCTTC	CASSGTGNYGYTF
.	.	TRBV5-6	TRBJ2-1	TGTGCCAGCAGCCCTTGGGTTAGCGGAAAGAGCTCCTACAATGAGCAGTTCTTC	CASSPWVSGKSSYNEQFF
.	.	TRBV4-1	TRBJ1-5	TGCGCCAGCAGCCAAGAACCTCGGGGGAGGGGCGGTCAGCCCCAGCATTTT	CASSQEPRGRGGQPQHF
.	TRBD1	TRBV30	TRBJ1-2	TGTGCCTGGAGGGAGGGGGCAGCTGTTTATGGCTACACCTTC	CAWREGAAVYGYTF
few	.	TRBV6-6	TRBJ2-2	TGTGCCAGCAGTTACTCGGTGCAGGGGGAGCTGTTTTTT	CASSYSVQGELFF
.	TRBD2	TRBV5-6	TRBJ2-1	TGTGCCAGCAGCTTCAGTCTTAGCGGGGGGCGAAGCTCCTACAATGAGCAGTTCTTC	CASSFSLSGGRSSYNEQFF
.	TRBD1	TRBV27	TRBJ2-7	TGTGCCAGCAGTTTACCGACAGGGTGGGGCGAGCAGTACTTC	CASSLPTGWGEQYF
.	.	TRBV2	TRBJ2-4	TGTGCCAGCACCCGTGACAGCCAACTAGCCAAAAACATTCAGTACTTC	CASTRDSQLAKNIQYF
.	.	TRBV6-1	TRBJ1-4	TGTGCCAGCAGCGCATGGGACGGGGGAAATGAAAAACTGTTTTTT	CASSAWDGGNEKLFF
.	TRBD1	TRBV27	TRBJ1-1	TGTGCCAGCAGTTTTACAGGGGGCACTGAAGCTTCCTTT	CASSFTGGTEASF
once	.	TRBV5-1	TRBJ2-7	TGCGCCAGCAGCTTGGTAGGGGGGGCGGAAGAGCAGTACTTC	CASSLVGGAEEQYF
.	TRBD2	TRBV27	TRBJ2-1	TGTGCCAGCAGTTTAGTGGCGGGAGTACCCTACAATGAGCAGTTCTTC	CASSLVAGVPYNEQFF
.	TRBD2	TRBV10-3	TRBJ2-3	TGTGCCATCAGTGCGCTAGCGGGGGGGCAGACAGATACGCAGTATTTT	CAISALAGGQTDTQYF
few	TRBD1	TRBV11-3	TRBJ2-7	TGTGCCAGCAGCGGGACAGGGATCAACGAGCAGTACTTC	CASSGTGINEQYF
.	.	TRBV11-2	TRBJ2-7	TGTGCCAGCAGCTTAGCTCCCAGGTCCGCCTACGAGCAGTACTTC	CASSLAPRSAYEQYF
.	.	TRBV2	TRBJ2-1	TGTGCCAGCAGCCTAGGAAGTGAGCAGTTCTTC	CASSLGSEQFF
few	TRBD1	TRBV18	TRBJ1-1	TGTGCCAGCACCGGACAGGGAGGCACTGAAGCTTTCTTT	CASTGQGGTEAFF
few	.	TRBV28	TRBJ1-1	TGTGCCAGCAGGACTACGAACACTGAAGCTTTCTTT	CASRTTNTEAFF
.	TRBD1	TRBV4-1	TRBJ2-7	TGCGCCAGCAGCCCCCGGGACAGACCCTACGAGCAGTACTTC	CASSPRDRPYEQYF
.	.	TRBV5-6	TRBJ2-5	TGTGCCAGCGGAGGTTGGGAGACCCAGTACTTC	CASGGWETQYF
.	TRBD1	TRBV5-1	TRBJ1-1	TGCGCCAGCAGCTCGACAGGGGAGGGCCGGAACACTGAAGCTTTCTTT	CASSSTGEGRNTEAFF
.	.	TRBV6-1	TRBJ2-1	TGTGCCAGCACCCCTACTAGGACCGATGAGCAGTTCTTC	CASTPTRTDEQFF
.	TRBD1	TRBV28	TRBJ2-5	TGTGCCAGCAGTAGGGACAGACGAAAAGAGACCCAGTACTTC	CASSRDRRKETQYF
.	.	TRBV2	TRBJ2-1	TGTGCCAGCAGCTCGACTAGTTTGTACAATGAGCAGTTCTTC	CASSSTSLYNEQFF
.	.	TRBV7-6	TRBJ2-5	TGTGCCAGCAGCGGAGGGGGCGGAGAGACCCAGTACTTC	CASSGGGGETQYF
.	.	TRBV5-1	TRBJ1-1	TGCGCCAGCAGCGGGGGCCACAGGGTCACTGAAGCTTTCTTT	CASSGGHRVTEAFF
.	.	TRBV10-3	TRBJ2-1	TGTGCCATCAGTGGCGCCCCTCCGGTCAATGAGCAGTTCTTC	CAISGAPPVNEQFF
few	TRBD1	TRBV5-6	TRBJ1-1	TGTGCCAGCAGCTTGTGGGTCGGAGGGGGCTATTCGGCTTTCTTT	CASSLWVGGGYSAFF
once	TRBD2	TRBV4-3	TRBJ2-7	TGCGCCAGCAGCCAGCAACTAGCGGGAGGCACCTACGAGCAGTACTTC	CASSQQLAGGTYEQYF
few	TRBD2	TRBV7-8	TRBJ2-1	TGTGCCAGCAGATCAGGGAGACTAGCGGAAACTTTAAAAAACAATGAGCAGTTCTTC	CASRSGRLAETLKNNEQFF
.	.	TRBV19	TRBJ2-7	TGTGCCAGTAGTTCCAGTTCCAGTGGTTCCTACGAGCAGTACTTC	CASSSSSSGSYEQYF
.	.	TRBV30	TRBJ2-7	TGTGCCTGGAGTTCAGGGCCCTCCTACGAGCAGTACTTC	CAWSSGPSYEQYF
.	TRBD1	TRBV19	TRBJ1-1	TGTGCCAGTGTCGGACAGGCCAGCACTGAAGCTTTCTTT	CASVGQASTEAFF
.	.	TRBV28	TRBJ1-2	TGTGCCAGCAGTTCGGGGAACTATGGCTACACCTTC	CASSSGNYGYTF
.	TRBD1	TRBV18	TRBJ1-1	TGTGCCAGCTCGAGGGGACAGCTAAACACTGAAGCTTTCTTT	CASSRGQLNTEAFF
.	.	TRBV30	TRBJ2-1	TGTGCCTGGGGCAGGGGTCGTGGCAATGAGCAGTTCTTC	CAWGRGRGNEQFF
.	TRBD1	TRBV25-1	TRBJ2-7	TGTGCCAGCAGACAGGGGATCGGGGCCTACGAGCAGTACTTC	CASRQGIGAYEQYF
.	.	TRBV18	TRBJ1-1	TGTGCCAGCTCATTTCTGGGGGCCGTGGGTGAAGCTTTCTTT	CASSFLGAVGEAFF
.	.	TRBV18	TRBJ2-2	TGTGCCAGCTCACCTCAGGGGACGGTGACCGGGGAGCTGTTTTTT	CASSPQGTVTGELFF
few	.	TRBV9	TRBJ2-3	TGTGCCAGCATCCCCCGCGGGGCAGAAAGCACAGATACGCAGTATTTT	CASIPRGAESTDTQYF
.	.	TRBV14	TRBJ2-2	TGTGCCAGCAGTCGGACAACAGCCGCCGGGGAGCTGTTTTTT	CASSRTTAAGELFF
.	.	TRBV19	TRBJ1-5	TGTGCCAGTAGTATGGGGAGGGTTAACAATCAGCCCCAGCATTTT	CASSMGRVNNQPQHF
.	TRBD2	TRBV19	TRBJ2-1	TGTGCCAGTAGAAACGGACTAGCGGGATACCATGAGCAGTTCTTC	CASRNGLAGYHEQFF
.	.	TRBV7-8	TRBJ1-5	TGTGCCAGCAGCTTAGAGGGGGGGGAATACAATCAGCCCCAGCATTTT	CASSLEGGEYNQPQHF
.	.	TRBV18	TRBJ1-3	TGTGCCAGCTCACCAGGGCCAGGCTCTGGAAACACCATATATTTT	CASSPGPGSGNTIYF
once	.	TRBV18	TRBJ1-1	TGTGCCAGCTCACAAATAAACACTGAAGCTTTCTTT	CASSQINTEAFF
.	TRBD1	TRBV25-1	TRBJ1-4	TGTGCCAGCAGGGGGACAGGCTATGAAAAACTGTTTTTT	CASRGTGYEKLFF